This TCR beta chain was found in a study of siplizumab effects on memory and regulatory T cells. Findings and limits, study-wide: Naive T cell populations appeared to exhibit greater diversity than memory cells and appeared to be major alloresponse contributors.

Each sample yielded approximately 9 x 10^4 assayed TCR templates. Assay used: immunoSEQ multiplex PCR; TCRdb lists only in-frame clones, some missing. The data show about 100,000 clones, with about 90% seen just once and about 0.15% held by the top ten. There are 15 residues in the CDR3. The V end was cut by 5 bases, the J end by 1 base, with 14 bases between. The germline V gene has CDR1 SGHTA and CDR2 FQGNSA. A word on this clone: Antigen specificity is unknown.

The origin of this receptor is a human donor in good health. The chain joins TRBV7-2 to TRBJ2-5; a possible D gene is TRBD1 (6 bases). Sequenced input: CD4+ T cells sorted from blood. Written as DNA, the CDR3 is TGTGCCAGCAGCGCAGTGGGGGCACTCCAAGAGACCCAGTACTTC. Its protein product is CASSAVGALQETQYF.